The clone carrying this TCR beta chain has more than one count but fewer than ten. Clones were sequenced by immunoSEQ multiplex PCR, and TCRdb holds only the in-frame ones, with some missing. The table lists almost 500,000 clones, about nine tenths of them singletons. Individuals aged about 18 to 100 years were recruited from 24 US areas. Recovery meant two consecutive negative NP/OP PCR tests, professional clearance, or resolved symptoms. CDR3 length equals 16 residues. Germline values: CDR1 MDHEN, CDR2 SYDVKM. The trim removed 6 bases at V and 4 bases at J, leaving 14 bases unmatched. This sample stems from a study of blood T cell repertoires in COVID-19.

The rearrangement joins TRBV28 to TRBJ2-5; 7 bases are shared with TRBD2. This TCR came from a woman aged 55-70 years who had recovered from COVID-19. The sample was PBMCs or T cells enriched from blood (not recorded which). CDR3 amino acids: CASRRGRAGEGETQYF. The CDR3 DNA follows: TGTGCCAGCAGAAGGGGTCGTGCGGGGGAGGGAGAGACCCAGTACTTC.